This entry lists 18 T cell receptor beta chains sequenced from one sample in a study of T cell changes during pregnancy in multiple sclerosis. The data were produced by immunoSEQ multiplex PCR, yet TCRdb's version contains in-frame clones alone and is incomplete. The sample has tens of thousands of clones; under 95% are singletons. The material sequenced was peripheral blood, taken in the first trimester of pregnancy. The receptors here all came from a female donor in good health, enrolled as a control in a pregnancy study.

The rearrangement joins TRBV11-2 to TRBJ2-5; TRBD1 is a possible D gene (5 bases). The V and J ends lost 6 bases and 6 bases respectively, with 8 bases between them. The germline CDR1 and CDR2 sequences are SGHAT and FQNNGV. The CDR3 consists of 11 residues. The CDR3 nucleotides are TGTGCCAGCAGGACAGCACAGACCCAGTACTTC. It translates to CASRTAQTQYF.

The gene calls are TRBV6-1 and TRBJ1-5; no definite D call. V was trimmed by 2 bases and J by 4 bases, leaving 9 bases between them. CDR3 length equals 14 residues. Germline CDR1 reads MNHNS; CDR2 reads SASEGT. DNA of the CDR3: TGTGCCAGCAGTGAACTTGGCAAGAATCAGCCCCAGCATTTT. Amino acids: CASSELGKNQPQHF.

The chain carries TRBV30 and TRBJ1-2; D is perhaps TRBD1 (5 bases). The CDR3 has 13 residues. CDR1 and CDR2 (germline): GTSNPN, SVGIG (reference sequence). Trimming shortened V by 1 base and J by 4 bases, and 10 bases separated the two germline ends. This CDR3 reads CAWSAQGPYGYTF. DNA of the CDR3: TGTGCCTGGAGTGCCCAGGGTCCCTATGGCTACACCTTC. The full variable domain, in which reference TRBV30 and TRBJ1-2 provide the parts outside the CDR3, is SQTIHQWPATLVQPVGSPLSLECTVEGTSNPNLYWYRQAAGRGLQLLFYSVGIGQISSEVPQNLSASRPQDRQFILSSKKLLLSDSGFYLCAWSAQGPYGYTFGSGTRLTVV.

J is TRBJ2-2 and V is TRBV30; D remains unclear. Germline V gene lookup returns CDR1 GTSNPN and CDR2 SVGIG (reference sequence). This CDR3 is built from 13 residues. V was clipped by 4 bases and J by 3 bases, with 9 bases between them. CDR3 DNA sequence: TGTGCCTGGACCGCCACGGACACCGGGGAGCTGTTTTTT. It codes for CAWTATDTGELFF.

This chain joins TRBV6-1 and TRBJ2-6; the D gene is possibly TRBD1 (6 bases). CDR1 is MNHNS and CDR2 is SASEGT in the germline V gene. This CDR3 is built from 16 residues. V was clipped by 1 base and J by 3 bases, with 10 bases between them. The CDR3 sequence is CASSEGNRVGANVLTF. The CDR3 DNA reads as TGTGCCAGCAGTGAAGGGAACAGGGTTGGGGCCAACGTCCTGACTTTC.

The gene calls are TRBV14 and TRBJ2-3, with 12 bases identical to TRBD2. V lost 4 bases to trimming and J lost 6 bases; unmatched junction nucleotides: 8. The CDR3 runs 16 residues. Germline CDR1 is SGHDN and CDR2 is FVKESK. The CDR3 sequence is CASSRRLAGAGDTQYF. The CDR3 DNA is TGTGCCAGCAGCCGTCGACTAGCGGGGGCGGGGGATACGCAGTATTTT.

The chain carries TRBV7-2 and TRBJ2-1; D unclear. This CDR3 contains 14 residues. Trimming removed 1 base at V and 5 bases at J, with 9 bases between. Germline V CDR1 and CDR2: SGHTA, FQGNSA. This CDR3 is CASSLGQLDNEQFF. The CDR3 nucleotides are TGTGCCAGCAGCTTAGGTCAGCTAGACAATGAGCAGTTCTTC.

The chain has TRBV5-4 and TRBJ1-2; 9 bases are a match to TRBD1. The V segment lost 4 bases and the J segment 2 bases; nucleotides outside the gene matches: 21. Looked up from germline, CDR1 is SGHNT and CDR2 is YYREEE (reference sequence). The CDR3 length is 20 residues. The CDR3 spells CASSRTLSGQGVRGNYGYTF. CDR3 DNA sequence: TGTGCCAGCAGCCGCACACTGTCGGGACAGGGTGTGAGAGGGAACTATGGCTACACCTTC.

The V and J genes are TRBV29-1 and TRBJ1-2; 8 bases are shared with TRBD1. The CDR3 runs to 13 residues. V was clipped by 7 bases and J by 4 bases; unmatched bases: 8. Germline V gene data show CDR1 as SQVTM and CDR2 as ANQGSEA. CDR3 protein: CSARTGSSYGYTF. CDR3 in DNA: TGCAGCGCCAGGACAGGGTCCAGCTATGGCTACACCTTC.

This rearrangement joins TRBV10-3 to TRBJ1-2; no clear D. Trimming removed 4 bases at V and 8 bases at J, with 17 bases between. The CDR3 is 14 residues long. Per germline, CDR1 ENHRY and CDR2 SYGVKD. The CDR3 region has the DNA TGTGCCATCAGTGCGGAGCTATCCCCCCCCGGCTACACCTTC. Translation gives CAISAELSPPGYTF.

A word on this clone: Other nucleotide sequences from this sample produce the same CDR3. J is TRBJ1-1 and V is TRBV5-1; 8 bases line up with TRBD1. The junction had 2 bases not matched to a gene; V was cut back by 0 bases and J by 1 base. This CDR3 region has 15 residues. Germline loops: CDR1 SGHRS, CDR2 YFSETQ. Here the CDR3 DNA reads TGCGCCAGCAGCTTGGCCGGGACAGGGAACACTGAAGCTTTCTTT. Translating gives CASSLAGTGNTEAFF.

As DNA, the CDR3 is TGTGCCAGCCAGGGGTTGAGTAATGAAAAACTGTTTTTT. It specifies CASQGLSNEKLFF. The genes are TRBV25-1 and TRBJ1-4, with D possibly TRBD1 on 6 matching bases. Germline values: CDR1 MGHDK, CDR2 SYGVNS. This CDR3 has 13 residues. V was pared by 8 bases and J by 4 bases, with 11 bases between.

In nucleotides, the CDR3 is TGTGCCAGCATTCTCCCGGGGGGGGAGCTGTTTTTT. As protein: CASILPGGELFF. The V call is TRBV11-2, the J call TRBJ2-2; D is possibly TRBD2 (5 bases). Trimming left V 7 bases short and J 8 bases short, with 11 bases between. CDR3 size: 12 residues. Germline V lookup: CDR1 SGHAT, CDR2 FQNNGV.

The chain is built from TRBV6-1 and TRBJ1-1; D perhaps matches TRBD1 (5 bases). The CDR3 contains 13 residues. Trimming shortened V by 4 bases and J by 2 bases, and 8 bases separated the two germline ends. Germline V gives CDR1 MNHNS, CDR2 SASEGT. CDR3 DNA sequence: TGTGCCAGCAGTGGGAGGGGAAACACTGAAGCTTTCTTT. This encodes CASSGRGNTEAFF.

The V call is TRBV6-1, the J call TRBJ2-1, with TRBD1 matching 7 bases. The CDR3 loop spans 13 amino acids. The J segment lost 13 bases and the V segment lost 3 bases, leaving 9 bases of the junction unmatched. Germline loops: CDR1 MNHNS, CDR2 SASEGT. CDR3 region: CASSDRQGPRQFF. In nucleotides, the CDR3 is TGTGCCAGCAGTGACCGACAGGGTCCCCGTCAGTTCTTC.

The rearrangement joins TRBV19 to TRBJ2-7; 11 bases map to TRBD2. After removal of 5 bases from V and 3 bases from J, the junction contained 6 bases not matched to a gene. The germline CDR1 and CDR2 sequences are LNHDA and SQIVND (reference sequence). The CDR3 is 15 residues long. The CDR3 protein is CASSPRTSGFYEQYF. The DNA of the CDR3 is TGTGCCAGTAGTCCCCGGACTAGCGGGTTCTACGAGCAGTACTTC.

V gene TRBV5-6 combines with J gene TRBJ2-7; the match to TRBD2 covers 7 bases. Per germline, CDR1 SGHDT and CDR2 YYEEEE. The CDR3 has 13 residues. V gave up 6 bases and J gave up 5 bases; unmatched junction bases: 8. The CDR3 coding sequence is TGTGCCAGCACCCGGTGGGGAGGGAACGAGCAGTACTTC. This encodes CASTRWGGNEQYF.

This chain joins TRBV4-3 and TRBJ2-6; D unclear. This CDR3 has 14 residues. Germline V gives CDR1 LGHNA, CDR2 YSLEER. V shed 4 bases and J shed 4 bases, with 8 bases lying between them. DNA for the CDR3: TGCGCCAGCAGCCCCGCCAGGGGGGCCAACGTCCTGACTTTC. Translation: CASSPARGANVLTF.